This entry features one T cell receptor (beta chain) sequence. The germline CDR1 and CDR2 sequences are MDHEN and SYDVKM. The CDR3 is made up of 15 amino acids. V dropped 6 bases and J dropped 6; count of bases not matched to a gene: 10. These data are taken from a study of blood T cell repertoires in COVID-19. Study context: From the United States, Italy and Spain came samples of acute and convalescent COVID-19. The analysed material was cDNA or gDNA that came from T cells, B-cell-depleted T cells, or PBMCs.

How the authors handled the data: Reference gene primer amplification gave estimated nucleated cell counts. Sequenced by immunoSEQ multiplex PCR; TCRdb stores in-frame clones only, minus some. V and J calls and clone size are as listed in that table; D and trimming were resolved from the DNA. The table records about 70,000 clones, roughly 87% of them present only once. Sequenced input: peripheral blood. This receptor was taken from a man older than 75 with acute or convalescent COVID-19. The rearrangement joins TRBV28 to TRBJ2-1, with 8 bases fitting TRBD2. The CDR3 bases are TGTGCCAGCAGCTCTGCTAGCGGGCTAGGCAATGAGCAGTTCTTC. Its protein product is CASSSASGLGNEQFF. Supplemented by reference TRBV28 and TRBJ2-1, the full variable domain reads DVKVTQSSRYLVKRTGEKVFLECVQDMDHENMFWYRQDPGLGLRLIYFSYDVKMKEKGDIPEGYSVSREKKERFSLILESASTNQTSMYLCASSSASGLGNEQFFGPGTRLTVL.